The 28 T cell receptor beta chains reported below all come from one sample, sequenced in a study of cytomegalovirus exposure and HLA in healthy donors. TCRdb keeps only in-frame clones here, not all; method: immunoSEQ multiplex PCR. The sample consists of 56,000 or so clones, about 92% of them appearing once. Specimen: PBMCs. The receptors originated from a woman aged 18-29 years in good health and CMV-seropositive.

The rearrangement joins TRBV19 to TRBJ2-6; the D gene is possibly TRBD2 (7 bases). Looked up from germline, CDR1 is LNHDA and CDR2 is SQIVND (reference sequence). V lost 5 bases, J lost 4 bases, and 18 bases lay in between. CDR3 length equals 17 residues. The CDR3 sequence: CASSDGAGAPGANVLTF. The CDR3 nucleotides are TGTGCCAGTAGTGACGGTGCGGGGGCTCCCGGGGCCAACGTCCTGACTTTC.

The chain couples TRBV15 to TRBJ1-4; D is possibly TRBD1 (5 bases). The CDR3 contains 16 residues. V was pared by 0 bases and J by 0 bases, with 8 bases between. Per germline, CDR1 LNHNV and CDR2 YYDKDF (reference sequence). CDR3 coding DNA: TGTGCCACCAGCAGAGACAGGGCTGCAACTAATGAAAAACTGTTTTTT. Translated: CATSRDRAATNEKLFF. Full variable domain (rest looked up from reference TRBV15 and TRBJ1-4): DAMVIQNPRYQVTQFGKPVTLSCSQTLNHNVMYWYQQKSSQAPKLLFHYYDKDFNNEADTPDNFQSRRPNTSFCFLDIRSPGLGDTAMYLCATSRDRAATNEKLFFGSGTQLSVL.

This clone was seen just once. The gene calls are TRBV7-8 and TRBJ2-5, with D tentatively TRBD2 (5 bases). This CDR3 has 13 amino acids. Germline CDR1 SGHVS, CDR2 FQNEAQ. Trimming cost V 4 bases and J 4 bases, with 10 bases left between them. The CDR3 protein is CASSSGLAETQYF. CDR3 sequence (DNA): TGTGCCAGCAGCTCAGGACTGGCAGAGACCCAGTACTTC.

This chain connects TRBV27 to TRBJ2-3; D is perhaps TRBD1 (5 bases). CDR3 size: 15 residues. With 3 bases removed from V and 3 bases from J, the gap between germline ends came to 13 bases. Germline loops: CDR1 MNHEY, CDR2 SMNVEV (reference sequence). The CDR3 DNA reads TGTGCCAGCAGTTTTGAAGGGGCTATTACAGATACGCAGTATTTT. This codes for CASSFEGAITDTQYF.

CDR3 amino acids: CASSSTTASYNEQFF. For the CDR3, the DNA is TGCGCCAGCAGCTCGACAACCGCCTCCTACAATGAGCAGTTCTTC. The gene calls are TRBV5-1 and TRBJ2-1; D unresolved. The CDR3 sequence is 15 residues long. Germline V lookup: CDR1 SGHRS, CDR2 YFSETQ. Trimming took off 3 bases at V and 0 bases at J, with 10 bases between the two ends.

The rearrangement joins TRBV4-3 to TRBJ2-3; the D is unclear. The CDR3 runs 14 residues. Trimming shortened V by 0 bases and J by 2 bases, and 6 bases separated the two germline ends. CDR1 is LGHNA, CDR2 YSLEER, per germline. CDR3 amino acids: CASSQDVLTDTQYF. CDR3 bases: TGCGCCAGCAGCCAAGACGTCCTCACAGATACGCAGTATTTT.

Only one count was recorded for this clone. The V call is TRBV29-1, the J call TRBJ1-5; 9 bases map to TRBD1. CDR1 is SQVTM and CDR2 is ANQGSEA in the germline V gene. The CDR3 spans 14 residues. V lost 4 bases, J lost 6 bases, and 7 bases stayed unmatched. CDR3 in amino acids: CSVGDRAGSQPQHF. CDR3 DNA sequence: TGCAGCGTTGGGGACAGGGCGGGGAGTCAGCCCCAGCATTTT.

As DNA, the CDR3 is TGTGCCAGCAGCCCAACCCCTCCGGTTACTACGAACACCGGGGAGCTGTTTTTT. Translation: CASSPTPPVTTNTGELFF. The gene calls are TRBV11-3 and TRBJ2-2; D unclear. Per germline, CDR1 SGHNT and CDR2 YENEEA. V was cut by 5 bases and J by 0 bases, with 19 bases left in between. There are 18 residues in the CDR3.

This sequence joins TRBV30 and TRBJ2-1; 9 bases line up with TRBD1. Germline assignment: CDR1 GTSNPN and CDR2 SVGIG (reference sequence). The CDR3 contains 13 residues. The V segment lost 5 bases and the J segment 4 bases; nucleotides outside the gene matches: 3. This CDR3 is CAWATGGYNEQFF. The CDR3 DNA sequence: TGTGCCTGGGCGACAGGGGGATACAATGAGCAGTTCTTC.

The chain carries TRBV28 and TRBJ2-7; the match to TRBD2 covers 11 bases. There are 15 residues in the CDR3. V was pared by 5 bases and J by 3 bases, with 6 bases of the junction left unmatched. CDR1 and CDR2 (germline): MDHEN, SYDVKM. The CDR3 DNA reads as TGTGCCAGCAGTATCACTAGCGGGGGAAACTACGAGCAGTACTTC. Its protein is CASSITSGGNYEQYF.

This chain connects TRBV30 to TRBJ1-5; 8 bases agree with TRBD1. CDR1 and CDR2 (germline): GTSNPN, SVGIG (reference sequence). The V and J ends lost 3 bases and 3 bases, in that order; junction bases with no gene match: 10. This CDR3 is built from 16 residues. The CDR3 protein is CAWSPHRDRTNQPQHF. The CDR3, as DNA: TGTGCCTGGAGCCCTCATCGGGACAGGACCAATCAGCCCCAGCATTTT.

This chain joins TRBV10-1 and TRBJ1-1; possible D gene TRBD1, 5 bases. Germline assignment: CDR1 WNHNN and CDR2 SYGVQD (reference sequence). Trimming pared 5 bases from V and 6 bases from J, leaving 10 bases between. The CDR3 spans 12 residues. CDR3 amino acids: CASSPRVAEAFF. The CDR3 region has the DNA TGCGCCAGCAGTCCCAGGGTAGCTGAAGCTTTCTTT.

The chain employs TRBV23-1 and TRBJ1-5; D unresolved. TRBV23-1 is an open reading frame whose function is uncertain. This CDR3 contains 17 residues. V dropped 0 bases and J dropped 0 bases, with 12 bases sitting between them. CDR3 nucleotides: TGCGCCAGCAGTCAATCCCGTCTTCGGGATAGCAATCAGCCCCAGCATTTT. Its translation is CASSQSRLRDSNQPQHF.

This clone was found once. The chain joins TRBV25-1 to TRBJ2-1, with 7 bases aligning to TRBD1. Germline CDR1 and CDR2: MGHDK and SYGVNS. The CDR3 is made up of 16 amino acids. V shed 6 bases and J 0 bases; nucleotides not matched to a gene: 8. CDR3 bases: TGTGCCAGCAGCGGGACAGCTGTAGGCTCCTACAATGAGCAGTTCTTC. This codes for CASSGTAVGSYNEQFF.

The chain recombines TRBV5-1 with TRBJ1-1; possible D gene TRBD1, 5 bases. The germline V gene encodes CDR1 SGHRS and CDR2 YFSETQ. Trimming removed 1 base from V and 6 bases from J, with 19 bases in between. This CDR3 region has 16 residues. The CDR3 region is CASSLTGRTTVPEAFF. The CDR3, as DNA: TGCGCCAGCAGCTTGACAGGACGGACTACAGTACCTGAAGCTTTCTTT.

V gene TRBV29-1 combines with J gene TRBJ2-7, with D perhaps matching TRBD1 (7 bases). The length of the CDR3 is 12 residues. Between the trimmed V and J ends, which lost 2 bases and 3 bases, there was a span of 8 bases. CDR1 is SQVTM and CDR2 is ANQGSEA in the germline V gene. CDR3 amino acids: CSVEQGGYEQYF. As DNA, the CDR3 is TGCAGCGTTGAACAGGGGGGCTACGAGCAGTACTTC.

The V call is TRBV2, the J call TRBJ1-2; TRBD1 agrees at 9 bases. The CDR3 spans 16 residues. CDR1 and CDR2 from the germline V gene are SNHLY and FYNNEI. J was trimmed by 7 bases and V by 9 bases; bases with no gene match: 18. CDR3 residues: CAREAGQGINFSGYTF. The CDR3 coding sequence is TGTGCCAGGGAGGCGGGACAGGGTATTAATTTCTCTGGCTACACCTTC. Drawing the rest from reference TRBV2 and TRBJ1-2, the complete variable domain is EPEVTQTPSHQVTQMGQEVILRCVPISNHLYFYWYRQILGQKVEFLVSFYNNEISEKSEIFDDQFSVERPDGSNFTLKIRSTKLEDSAMYFCAREAGQGINFSGYTFGSGTRLTVV.

This chain connects TRBV2 to TRBJ1-5; D not certain. The germline V gene encodes CDR1 SNHLY and CDR2 FYNNEI. This CDR3 region has 14 residues. The germline V and J ends were trimmed by 7 bases and 0 bases, with 10 bases remaining between them. The CDR3 nucleotides read TGTGCCAGCACCGAGGTTGTTAGCAATCAGCCCCAGCATTTT. Amino acids: CASTEVVSNQPQHF. Filled out from reference TRBV2 and TRBJ1-5, the complete variable domain reads EPEVTQTPSHQVTQMGQEVILRCVPISNHLYFYWYRQILGQKVEFLVSFYNNEISEKSEIFDDQFSVERPDGSNFTLKIRSTKLEDSAMYFCASTEVVSNQPQHFGDGTRLSIL.

V and J are TRBV18 and TRBJ2-7, with 11 nucleotides matching TRBD1. Germline V gene lookup returns CDR1 KGHSH and CDR2 LQKENI. V lost 5 bases to trimming and J lost 3 bases; unmatched junction nucleotides: 9. The CDR3 has 16 amino acids. CDR3 DNA sequence: TGTGCCAGCTCATTTCAACCCGGGACAGGGGGCTACGAGCAGTACTTC. It specifies CASSFQPGTGGYEQYF. Complete variable domain (other parts from reference TRBV18 and TRBJ2-7): NAGVMQNPRHLVRRRGQEARLRCSPMKGHSHVYWYRQLPEEGLKFMVYLQKENIIDESGMPKERFSAEFPKEGPSILRIQQVVRGDSAAYFCASSFQPGTGGYEQYFGPGTRLTVT.

The chain recombines TRBV11-2 with TRBJ1-6; 7 bases match TRBD1. After removal of 3 bases from V and 9 bases from J, the junction contained 5 bases not matched to a gene. The CDR3 consists of 14 residues. The germline V gene encodes CDR1 SGHAT and CDR2 FQNNGV. The CDR3 reads CASSLQGVGSPLHF. The CDR3 nucleotides are TGTGCCAGCAGCTTGCAGGGGGTTGGTTCACCCCTCCACTTT.

The V and J genes are TRBV5-1 and TRBJ1-5; 9 bases agree with TRBD1. This CDR3 comprises 15 residues. Germline V lookup: CDR1 SGHRS, CDR2 YFSETQ. Trimming at V came to 0 bases and at J to 6 bases, leaving 4 bases not matched to a gene. CDR3 DNA: TGCGCCAGCAGCTTGGCGGGACAGGGTGGTCAGCCCCAGCATTTT. Protein: CASSLAGQGGQPQHF.

The chain uses TRBV6-1 and TRBJ2-7, with TRBD1 identical over 7 bases. This CDR3 has 14 amino acids. The germline CDR1 and CDR2 sequences are MNHNS and SASEGT. The trim removed 6 bases at V and 2 bases at J, leaving 7 bases unmatched. The CDR3 sequence is CASSLTGVTYEQYF. The CDR3 nucleotides are TGTGCCAGCAGCTTAACAGGGGTAACCTACGAGCAGTACTTC.

The chain recombines TRBV6-1 with TRBJ1-2; TRBD1 matches 8 bases. The V gene end was trimmed by 6 bases and the J gene end by 3 bases; junction bases not matched to a gene: 3. The CDR3 extends over 13 amino acids. CDR1 MNHNS and CDR2 SASEGT come from the germline V gene. The CDR3 coding sequence is TGTGCCAGCAGAGTGACAGGGGACTATGGCTACACCTTC. It yields the protein CASRVTGDYGYTF.

This chain's CDR3 is CASSSGAKYGYTF. The CDR3 DNA reads TGTGCCAGCAGTTCAGGGGCGAAATATGGCTACACCTTC. The V and J genes are TRBV25-1 and TRBJ1-2; possibly TRBD1 for D (6 bases). The V gene lost 5 bases and the J gene lost 5 bases, with 12 bases spanning the gap. The CDR3 has 13 residues. Germline lookup yields CDR1 MGHDK and CDR2 SYGVNS.

V is TRBV20-1 and J is TRBJ2-5; perhaps TRBD2 as D (5 bases). Germline CDR1 reads DFQATT; CDR2 reads SNEGSKA (reference sequence). Trimming took 3 bases from V and 3 from J, leaving 5 bases between them. This CDR3 is built from 11 residues. CDR3 in amino acids: CSASGEETQYF. The CDR3 nucleotides are TGCAGTGCTAGCGGGGAAGAGACCCAGTACTTC.

This clone was observed a single time. The chain couples TRBV28 to TRBJ1-1; D is uncertain. V gave up 3 bases and J gave up 0 bases, with 5 bases separating them. The CDR3 runs 13 residues. Germline CDR1 reads MDHEN; CDR2 reads SYDVKM. The CDR3 is CASSFGMNTEAFF. The CDR3 bases are TGTGCCAGCAGTTTCGGTATGAACACTGAAGCTTTCTTT.

The chain links TRBV7-2 to TRBJ2-4, with D possibly matching TRBD2 (6 bases). Per the germline V gene, CDR1 is SGHTA and CDR2 is FQGNSA. V was trimmed by 5 bases and J by 0 bases, leaving 14 bases between them. The CDR3 covers 16 residues. The CDR3 protein is CASSPRDFLAKNIQYF. In DNA, the CDR3 is TGTGCCAGCAGCCCACGGGACTTTTTAGCCAAAAACATTCAGTACTTC.

The V and J genes are TRBV29-1 and TRBJ2-5; the match to TRBD1 covers 8 bases. The junction had 4 bases not matched to a gene; V was cut back by 5 bases and J by 5 bases. Germline assignment: CDR1 SQVTM and CDR2 ANQGSEA. The CDR3 totals 12 residues. CDR3 bases: TGCAGCGTTAAGGACAGGGTTGAGACCCAGTACTTC. This codes for CSVKDRVETQYF.